This T cell receptor beta chain derives from a study of human T cells and chemical hapten exposure. TCRdb used MiXCR to reprocess the RACE reads, holding one entry per CDR3 protein. The table has approximately 97,000 distinct CDR3 sequences, around 25% seen once; the top ten hold 10%. Described time point: patch test 3, about 24 weeks after DPC sensitization. Treatment given: therapeutic diphenylcyclopropenone sensitization with weekly scalp DPC. This clonotype was observed many times. The CDR3 is 16 amino acids. V was pared by 3 bases and J by 2 bases, with 8 bases of the junction left unmatched. Germline-derived CDR1 and CDR2 are MDHEN and SYDVKM.

The source of this sequence is a man aged 35-49 years with alopecia areata. Some clones in this sample may be carry-over from other donors' samples. This chain uses TRBV28 with TRBJ2-3; 7 bases line up with TRBD2. The specimen comprised whole blood, sampled in connection with sensitization to the hapten diphenylcyclopropenone (DPC). The CDR3 coding sequence is TGTGCCAGCAGTTTGGTCGGGGGGTATAACACAGATACGCAGTATTTT. It specifies CASSLVGGYNTDTQYF.